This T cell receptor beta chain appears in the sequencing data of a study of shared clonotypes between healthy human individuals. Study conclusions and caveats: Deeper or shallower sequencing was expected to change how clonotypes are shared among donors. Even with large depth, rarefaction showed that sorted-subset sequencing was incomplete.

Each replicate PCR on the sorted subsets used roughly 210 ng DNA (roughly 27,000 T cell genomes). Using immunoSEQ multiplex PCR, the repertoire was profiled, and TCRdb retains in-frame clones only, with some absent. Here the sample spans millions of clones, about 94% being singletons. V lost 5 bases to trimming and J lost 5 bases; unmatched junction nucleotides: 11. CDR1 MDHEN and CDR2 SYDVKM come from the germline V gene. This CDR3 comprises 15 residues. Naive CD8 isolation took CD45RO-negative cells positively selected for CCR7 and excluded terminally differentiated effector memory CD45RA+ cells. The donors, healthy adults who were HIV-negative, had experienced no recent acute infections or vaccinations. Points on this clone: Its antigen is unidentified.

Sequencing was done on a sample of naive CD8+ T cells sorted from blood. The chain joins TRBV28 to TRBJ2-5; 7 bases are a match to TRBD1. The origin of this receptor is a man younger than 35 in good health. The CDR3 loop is CASSPLTGSGETQYF. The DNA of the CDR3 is TGTGCCAGCAGTCCCCTGACAGGGTCTGGCGAGACCCAGTACTTC.